This TCR beta chain came from a study of blood T cell repertoires in COVID-19. How the authors handled the data: Reference gene primer amplification in the assay estimated nucleated cell counts. The method was immunoSEQ multiplex PCR; TCRdb's version includes in-frame clones alone and lacks a portion of them. That table gives V, J and clone size, and the DNA gave D and trimming. This table has about 55,000 clones, about nine tenths appearing once. V lost 3 bases, J lost 0 bases, and 11 bases stayed unmatched. The germline CDR1 and CDR2 sequences are LNHDA and SQIVND (reference sequence). The CDR3 runs to 18 residues.

Sequenced material: peripheral blood. The chain combines TRBV19 with TRBJ1-5; 7 nucleotides align to TRBD1. This receptor was identified in a man between 60 and 75 years old with active COVID-19. The CDR3 loop reads CASSILGGAGDSNQPQHF. For the CDR3, the DNA is TGTGCCAGTAGTATTTTAGGGGGCGCAGGGGATAGCAATCAGCCCCAGCATTTT.